Listed below are T cell receptor beta chains from one sample, sequenced in a study of CD8 T cells in ankylosing spondylitis. TCRdb itself ran the 5' RACE reads through MiXCR, one entry per CDR3 protein. This table has 190,000 or so distinct CDR3 sequences, 9.5% to 15% appearing once. The sequenced sample was blood, either unsorted or a sorted T cell fraction (not recorded which). The receptor source for this set is a male donor with ankylosing spondylitis or in good health (not recorded which). Each CDR3 is given with its conserved first and last residue. The order of the fields is clone size, CDR3 length, V gene, J gene, D gene, CDR3 DNA, CDR3 protein. The D gene is left open where the match is weak. Part of the rows lack a size; the others show once, few, many or a class for expanded clones.

few,15,TRBV10-1,TRBJ2-6,-,TGCGCCAGCAGTGAAAAAGCTTCTGGGGCCAACGTCCTGACTTTC,CASSEKASGANVLTF
few,13,TRBV29-1,TRBJ1-2,-,TGCAGCGTTGAAGGAACAGGCTACTATGGCTACACCTTC,CSVEGTGYYGYTF
few,14,TRBV12-3/TRBV12-4,TRBJ2-1,TRBD2,TGTGCCAGCAGGGGAGTAGCGGGGGCGGGTGAGCAGTTCTTC,CASRGVAGAGEQFF
many,15,TRBV6-5,TRBJ2-2,-,TGTGCCAGCAGTCACAGGGTACCCAACACCGGGGAGCTGTTTTTT,CASSHRVPNTGELFF
many,15,TRBV4-1,TRBJ2-2,-,TGCGCCAGCAAGGAGGGGACGTTATCCACCGGGGAGCTGTTTTTT,CASKEGTLSTGELFF
few,18,TRBV11-1,TRBJ2-5,-,TGTGCCAGCAGCTTGGGTTCTGGGGATGTGGGGCCTCAAGAGACCCAGTACTTC,CASSLGSGDVGPQETQYF
many,12,TRBV12-3/TRBV12-4,TRBJ2-1,-,TGTGCCAGCAGTACCGGAGGTCTCTATGAGTTCTTC,CASSTGGLYEFF
-,17,TRBV7-9,TRBJ2-2,TRBD2,TGTGCCAGCAGCTTAGAAACTAGCGGGGCGAACACCGGGGAGCTGTTTTTT,CASSLETSGANTGELFF
-,11,TRBV29-1,TRBJ2-7,TRBD1,TGCAGCGTCCGGGACAGCTACGAGCAGTACTTC,CSVRDSYEQYF
few,10,TRBV11-2,TRBJ2-7,-,TGTGCCAGCCAGGCCGACGAGCAGTACTTC,CASQADEQYF
-,15,TRBV25-1,TRBJ2-6,-,TGTGCCAGCAGTGTAACAAGGAGGGGTGCCAACGTCCTGACTTTC,CASSVTRRGANVLTF
many,14,TRBV29-1,TRBJ1-5,-,TGCAGCGCGGCATCATTCACTCCCTATCAGCCCCAGCATTTT,CSAASFTPYQPQHF
-,16,TRBV15,TRBJ2-1,TRBD2,TGTGCCACCAGCAGAGATAGGAGAGCGGGATACAATGAGCAGTTCTTC,CATSRDRRAGYNEQFF
few,14,TRBV7-2,TRBJ2-5,-,TGTGCCAGCAGCTTAATCCGGTCAGGGGAGACCCAGTACTTC,CASSLIRSGETQYF
many,16,TRBV12-3/TRBV12-4,TRBJ1-1,-,TGTGCCAGCAGTTTAGGGACCCGGCAGCAAAACACTGAAGCTTTCTTT,CASSLGTRQQNTEAFF
-,13,TRBV6-1,TRBJ2-7,-,TGTGCCAGCAAAACAGGGCGGTTGGGGGAGCAGTACTTC,CASKTGRLGEQYF
-,12,TRBV5-5,TRBJ2-7,-,TGTGCCAGCAGGGTGGACAGTTACGAGCAGTACTTC,CASRVDSYEQYF
-,14,TRBV5-6,TRBJ2-5,-,TGTGCCAGCAGCTTGGCCCCGGGTTACGAGACCCAGTACTTC,CASSLAPGYETQYF
-,13,TRBV25-1,TRBJ2-2,-,TGTGCCAGCAGTGGGCCTAAGGCCGGGGAGCTGTTTTTT,CASSGPKAGELFF
few,14,TRBV4-1,TRBJ2-7,-,TGCGCCAGCAGCCCCGGGCCCGACGATGGCGAGCAGTACTTC,CASSPGPDDGEQYF
-,16,TRBV6-4,TRBJ2-3,TRBD2,TGTGCCAGCAGTGACTCGAGCGGGAATGGGCCAGATACGCAGTATTTT,CASSDSSGNGPDTQYF
few,14,TRBV5-5,TRBJ1-4,-,TGTGCCAGCAGCTTCTCGACAACTAATGAAAAACTGTTTTTT,CASSFSTTNEKLFF
once,15,TRBV11-2,TRBJ2-1,TRBD2,TGTGCCAGCAGCCCACCGATTTGGCTAGCGGGAATGAAGTTCTTC,CASSPPIWLAGMKFF
few,14,TRBV20-1,TRBJ1-1,-,TGCAGTGCTAGAGGGTCCGGGGGTGACACTGAAGCTTTCTTT,CSARGSGGDTEAFF
-,15,TRBV4-1,TRBJ2-7,TRBD1,TGCGCCGGCAGTCGTGGCCTGTGGACAGGGGACGAGCAGTACTTC,CAGSRGLWTGDEQYF
few,15,TRBV5-5,TRBJ1-5,TRBD1,TGTGCCAGCAGACCGGGACAGGGGGCAGGACAGCCCCAGCATTTT,CASRPGQGAGQPQHF
-,18,TRBV4-1,TRBJ2-6,-,TGCGCCAGCAGCCTAGGGGACGGAGGAGGGTATGGGGCCAACGTCCTGACTTTC,CASSLGDGGGYGANVLTF
few,15,TRBV5-1,TRBJ2-7,-,TGCGCCAGCAGCCATGCCGGGGTCCTCACCTACGAGCAGTACTTC,CASSHAGVLTYEQYF
few,13,TRBV27,TRBJ2-7,-,TGTGCCAGCAGTTACCGGACGACCTACGAGCAGTACTTC,CASSYRTTYEQYF
-,16,TRBV5-1,TRBJ2-7,TRBD1,TGCGCCAGCAGTTTATACTCCGGGACAGAGTCCTACGAGCAGTACTTC,CASSLYSGTESYEQYF
-,15,TRBV9,TRBJ2-5,-,TGTGCCAGCAGCGTAGATGGCAGGCCGCAAGAGACCCAGTACTTC,CASSVDGRPQETQYF
-,17,TRBV7-9,TRBJ1-2,-,TGTGCCAGCAGCCTAACGGGAGGGGCGCGGAACTACTATGGCTACACCTTC,CASSLTGGARNYYGYTF
-,16,TRBV27,TRBJ2-3,TRBD2,TGTGCCAGCAGTCCTATTAACGGGGGGTTCTATGATACGCAGTATTTT,CASSPINGGFYDTQYF
-,16,TRBV23-1,TRBJ2-7,TRBD2,TGCGCCAGCAGTCAATCCAAGCGGGGACCCCACTACGAGCAGTACTTC,CASSQSKRGPHYEQYF
-,15,TRBV5-1,TRBJ2-7,-,TGCGCCAGCAGCTTACTATTCGACGGCTCCTACGAGCAGTACTTC,CASSLLFDGSYEQYF
few,12,TRBV7-9,TRBJ2-7,-,TGTGCCAGCAGCCTACAGGGAGGCGAGCAGTACTTC,CASSLQGGEQYF
few,13,TRBV18,TRBJ1-2,TRBD1,TGTGCCAGCTCCTCTGTCACAGGGGATGGCTACACCTTC,CASSSVTGDGYTF
few,14,TRBV18,TRBJ2-7,TRBD2,TGTGCCAGCTCAACCGGGACTAGTGTCTACGAGCAGTACTTC,CASSTGTSVYEQYF
few,14,TRBV7-9,TRBJ2-5,-,TGTGCCAGCAGTAAACGGGGGGCCCAAGAGACCCAGTACTTC,CASSKRGAQETQYF
few,16,TRBV10-3,TRBJ2-4,-,TGTGCCATCAGCAATCCAAATATAATTTCCAAAAACATTCAGTACTTC,CAISNPNIISKNIQYF
many,17,TRBV2,TRBJ2-1,-,TGTGCCAGCAGTGAAGGGACCTGGGAGAGCTCCTACAATGAGCAGTTCTTC,CASSEGTWESSYNEQFF
many,11,TRBV2,TRBJ2-2,-,TGTGCCAGCAGGATCCCCGGGGAGCTGTTTTTT,CASRIPGELFF
-,13,TRBV2,TRBJ2-7,-,TGTGCCAGCGGGGATTCCACTTCCTACGAGCAGTACTTC,CASGDSTSYEQYF
once,14,TRBV20-1,TRBJ2-7,-,TGCAGTGCTAGAGGTAGCGGATCAACCTACGAGCAGTACTTC,CSARGSGSTYEQYF
few,18,TRBV3-1,TRBJ2-3,-,TGTGCCAGCAGCCAAAGGATGTTCTCCGGGTCTAGGACAGATACGCAGTATTTT,CASSQRMFSGSRTDTQYF
-,18,TRBV7-2,TRBJ2-3,TRBD2,TGTGCCATCAGTTTAGCGGGGGCTAGCGGGAGTAGCACAGATACGCAGTATTTT,CAISLAGASGSSTDTQYF
-,14,TRBV6-5,TRBJ1-3,-,TGTGCCAGCAGTTCAACAGGGACTGGAAACACCATATATTTT,CASSSTGTGNTIYF
few,16,TRBV10-1,TRBJ2-2,-,TGCGCCAGCAGTGATACCCAGGGCATAAACACCGGGGAGCTGTTTTTT,CASSDTQGINTGELFF
-,15,TRBV6-5,TRBJ2-2,-,TGTGCCAGCAGTTACAACAGGGCGGACACCGGGGAGCTGTTTTTT,CASSYNRADTGELFF
few,14,TRBV10-3,TRBJ1-1,-,TGTGCCATCAGTGAGTCTGGGGGGAAGGGGGAAGCTTTCTTT,CAISESGGKGEAFF
-,10,TRBV11-2,TRBJ1-1,-,TGTGCCAGCAGCGGCCCGACGGAAACCTTT,CASSGPTETF
-,15,TRBV6-1,TRBJ2-3,-,TGTGCCAGCAGTGAATGGCTAGCTGACACAGATACGCAGTATTTT,CASSEWLADTDTQYF
few,14,TRBV29-1,TRBJ1-5,-,TGCAGCGTCCTGACGTTTGATAGCAATCAGCCCCAGCATTTT,CSVLTFDSNQPQHF
-,16,TRBV24-1,TRBJ2-1,-,TGTGCCACCAGTGATTTGAGGCGGGTGGCCCACAATGAGCAGTTCTTC,CATSDLRRVAHNEQFF